The 22 T cell receptor beta chains reported below all come from one sample, sequenced in a study of blood T cell repertoires in COVID-19. Method: immunoSEQ multiplex PCR; TCRdb's copy keeps in-frame clones and lacks some. The table shows under 550,000 clones, with roughly 90% occurring only once. The sequencing input was peripheral blood. These receptors came from a man aged 18 to 35 with COVID-19, enrolled during active disease.

The rearrangement uses TRBV9 and TRBJ2-5, with TRBD2 identical over 12 bases. This CDR3 region has 16 residues. The trim removed 3 bases at V and 5 bases at J, leaving 8 bases unmatched. Germline loops: CDR1 SGDLS, CDR2 YYNGEE. The DNA for the CDR3 is TGTGCCAGCAGCGGGTCTAGCGGGGGGGCCCTTGAGACCCAGTACTTC. This encodes CASSGSSGGALETQYF. The full variable domain, its missing parts supplied by reference TRBV9 and TRBJ2-5, is DSGVTQTPKHLITATGQRVTLRCSPRSGDLSVYWYQQSLDQGLQFLIQYYNGEERAKGNILERFSAQQFPDLHSELNLSSLELGDSALYFCASSGSSGGALETQYFGPGTRLLVL.

This clone was recorded only once. CDR3 sequence reads: CASTPGEGPIGGYTF. DNA for the CDR3: TGTGCCAGTACCCCTGGGGAGGGGCCTATAGGGGGCTACACCTTC. V usage is TRBV19 and J usage is TRBJ1-2; maybe TRBD1 (5 bases). This CDR3 is built from 15 residues. Germline CDR1 reads LNHDA; CDR2 reads SQIVND (reference sequence). Trimming cost V 7 bases and J 8 bases, with 23 bases left between them.

The V gene is TRBV9, the J gene TRBJ2-2, with 7 positions matching TRBD2. The V and J ends lost 0 bases and 3 bases, in that order; junction bases with no gene match: 2. Germline CDR1 and CDR2: SGDLS and YYNGEE. The CDR3 runs to 15 residues. The CDR3 protein is CASSVVGGDTGELFF. The CDR3 coding sequence is TGTGCCAGCAGCGTAGTTGGGGGGGACACCGGGGAGCTGTTTTTT.

V gene TRBV18 combines with J gene TRBJ2-1; tentative D call: TRBD2 (7 bases). Germline V CDR1 and CDR2: KGHSH, LQKENI. Trimming stripped 2 bases from V and 7 bases from J, with 12 bases between. CDR3 length: 14 amino acids. The CDR3, as DNA: TGTGCCAGCTCACCAAGGGGGGGCTGGAATGAGCAGTTCTTC. It yields the protein CASSPRGGWNEQFF. The full variable domain, its missing parts supplied by reference TRBV18 and TRBJ2-1, is NAGVMQNPRHLVRRRGQEARLRCSPMKGHSHVYWYRQLPEEGLKFMVYLQKENIIDESGMPKERFSAEFPKEGPSILRIQQVVRGDSAAYFCASSPRGGWNEQFFGPGTRLTVL.

This chain uses TRBV27 with TRBJ1-3; D is unclear. Trimming stripped 8 bases from V and 2 bases from J, with 10 bases between. The CDR3 is 13 residues long. Looked up from germline, CDR1 is MNHEY and CDR2 is SMNVEV (reference sequence). DNA for the CDR3: TGTGCCAGCCGTTCCGGGACTGGAAACACCATATATTTT. Its protein is CASRSGTGNTIYF.

The rearrangement links TRBV30 to TRBJ2-7; 7 nucleotides match TRBD1. CDR1 and CDR2 from the germline V gene are GTSNPN and SVGIG (reference sequence). Trimming at V came to 4 bases and at J to 2 bases, leaving 11 bases not matched to a gene. The CDR3 loop spans 15 amino acids. The CDR3 DNA is TGTGCCTGGACTAGGATAGGGACAGTGACCTACGAGCAGTACTTC. Translation: CAWTRIGTVTYEQYF.

V usage is TRBV5-1 and J usage is TRBJ2-3, with 9 bases aligning to TRBD2. The CDR3 is 16 residues long. Per the germline V gene, CDR1 is SGHRS and CDR2 is YFSETQ. After removal of 6 bases from V and 3 bases from J, the junction contained 11 bases not matched to a gene. The CDR3 spells CASTMIAGDSTDTQYF. The CDR3 bases are TGCGCCAGCACAATGATAGCGGGGGACTCTACAGATACGCAGTATTTT.

This rearrangement joins TRBV6-5 to TRBJ1-3; a possible D gene is TRBD1 (5 bases). The CDR3 is 15 residues long. The germline gives CDR1 MNHEY, CDR2 SVGAGI. The V end was cut by 5 bases, the J end by 4 bases, with 15 bases between. This CDR3 reads CASSPFGGSGNTIYF. Written as DNA, the CDR3 is TGTGCCAGCAGTCCCTTTGGGGGGTCAGGAAACACCATATATTTT.

The chain is built from TRBV5-1 and TRBJ2-2, with 10 nucleotides matching TRBD2. The length of the CDR3 is 17 residues. The junction had 4 bases not matched to a gene; V was cut back by 1 base and J by 1 base. Germline assignment: CDR1 SGHRS and CDR2 YFSETQ. Written as DNA, the CDR3 is TGCGCCAGCAGCTTGCTAGCGGGAGTTAGGAACACCGGGGAGCTGTTTTTT. Amino acid sequence: CASSLLAGVRNTGELFF. Full variable domain (rest looked up from reference TRBV5-1 and TRBJ2-2): KAGVTQTPRYLIKTRGQQVTLSCSPISGHRSVSWYQQTPGQGLQFLFEYFSETQRNKGNFPGRFSGRQFSNSRSEMNVSTLELGDSALYLCASSLLAGVRNTGELFFGEGSRLTVL.

V and J are TRBV30 and TRBJ2-7; TRBD2 matches 13 bases. Germline lookup yields CDR1 GTSNPN and CDR2 SVGIG (reference sequence). The CDR3 runs to 14 residues. The J segment lost 5 bases and the V segment lost 3 bases, leaving 4 bases of the junction unmatched. The CDR3 coding sequence is TGTGCCTGGAGCCGACTAGCGGGAGGCCACGAGCAGTACTTC. This encodes CAWSRLAGGHEQYF.

This chain links TRBV6-2 or TRBV6-3 with TRBJ1-5; D possibly corresponds to TRBD1 (6 bases). CDR1 is MNHEY and CDR2 is SVGEGT in the germline V gene. The ends were cut back, 5 bases at V and 2 bases at J, with 13 bases in the middle. CDR3 length: 15 amino acids. CDR3 bases: TGTGCCAGCAGTCCCGGGACACGGGGCAATCAGCCCCAGCATTTT. This gives the protein CASSPGTRGNQPQHF.

This chain connects TRBV24-1 to TRBJ2-7, with D unclear. Germline V gene lookup returns CDR1 KGHDR and CDR2 SFDVKD. V was cut by 5 bases and J by 10 bases, with 11 bases left in between. CDR3 length: 11 residues. Here the CDR3 DNA reads TGTGCCACCAGTGTAGGCAGAGGACAGTACTTC. Its translation is CATSVGRGQYF.

This chain uses TRBV7-9 with TRBJ2-3; TRBD2 aligns across 10 bases. Germline V gene data show CDR1 as SEHNR and CDR2 as FQNEAQ (reference sequence). V was clipped by 7 bases and J by 4 bases; unmatched bases: 8. This CDR3 spans 15 amino acids. The CDR3 loop reads CASNQAGGRPDTQYF. The DNA of the CDR3 is TGTGCCAGCAACCAAGCGGGGGGGCGTCCAGATACGCAGTATTTT.

The rearrangement uses TRBV5-5 and TRBJ2-7; D is unclear. The CDR3 loop spans 13 amino acids. Germline V gene data show CDR1 as SGHKS and CDR2 as YYEKEE (reference sequence). With 2 bases removed from V and 3 bases from J, the gap between germline ends came to 9 bases. CDR3 coding DNA: TGTGCCAGCAGCTTCTCTGTATACTACGAGCAGTACTTC. This encodes CASSFSVYYEQYF.

CDR3 sequence (DNA): TGTGCCAGCAGCCCCAGTTTGGCCGGGGAGCTGTTTTTT. It is translated as CASSPSLAGELFF. This chain joins TRBV9 and TRBJ2-2; no clear D. V was trimmed by 4 bases and J by 6 bases, leaving 10 bases between them. CDR3 length: 13 residues. Germline V gene data show CDR1 as SGDLS and CDR2 as YYNGEE. Full variable domain (rest looked up from reference TRBV9 and TRBJ2-2): DSGVTQTPKHLITATGQRVTLRCSPRSGDLSVYWYQQSLDQGLQFLIQYYNGEERAKGNILERFSAQQFPDLHSELNLSSLELGDSALYFCASSPSLAGELFFGEGSRLTVL.

The chain uses TRBV24-1 and TRBJ2-1; D is possibly TRBD2 (6 bases). Germline assignment: CDR1 KGHDR and CDR2 SFDVKD. The CDR3 is 15 residues long. Trimming cost V 6 bases and J 1 base, with 12 bases left between them. The DNA of the CDR3 is TGTGCCACCAGTTCTCGGCTAGCGTCCTACAATGAGCAGTTCTTC. Translation gives CATSSRLASYNEQFF.

This clone was seen a single time. The chain employs TRBV19 and TRBJ1-2, with unresolved D. The CDR3 consists of 16 residues. Trimming pared 1 base from V and 1 base from J, leaving 13 bases between. Looked up from germline, CDR1 is LNHDA and CDR2 is SQIVND (reference sequence). CDR3 in DNA: TGTGCCAGTAGTATAGGCAGCAGAGGGAATAACTATGGCTACACCTTC. It specifies CASSIGSRGNNYGYTF. The full variable domain, completed using reference TRBV19 and TRBJ1-2, is DGGITQSPKYLFRKEGQNVTLSCEQNLNHDAMYWYRQDPGQGLRLIYYSQIVNDFQKGDIAEGYSVSREKKESFPLTVTSAQKNPTAFYLCASSIGSRGNNYGYTFGSGTRLTVV.

CDR3 loop: CASSQVIPAGEGGELFF. DNA of the CDR3: TGCGCCAGCAGCCAAGTGATCCCGGCAGGGGAAGGCGGGGAGCTGTTTTTT. The rearrangement uses TRBV4-1 and TRBJ2-2; tentative D call: TRBD1 (6 bases). This CDR3 has 17 amino acids. Germline values: CDR1 MGHRA, CDR2 YSYEKL. V was cut by 1 base and J by 7 bases, with 19 bases left in between.

The chain recombines TRBV5-6 with TRBJ2-3, with 7 positions matching TRBD2. CDR1 is SGHDT, CDR2 YYEEEE, per germline. This CDR3 region has 14 residues. The V and J ends lost 4 bases and 2 bases, in that order; junction bases with no gene match: 4. CDR3 sequence reads: CASSHGTTTDTQYF. As DNA, the CDR3 is TGTGCCAGCAGCCACGGGACTACCACAGATACGCAGTATTTT.

The chain carries TRBV3-1 (or the pseudogene TRBV3-2) and TRBJ1-1, with TRBD1 matching over 7 bases. With V trimmed by 0 bases and J by 4 bases, 2 bases remained unmatched. The CDR3 length is 14 residues. From germline, CDR1 is LGHDT and CDR2 YNNKEL (reference sequence). The CDR3 loop is CASSQDHRGTEAFF. In nucleotides, the CDR3 is TGTGCCAGCAGCCAAGATCACAGGGGCACTGAAGCTTTCTTT.

The chain joins TRBV27 to TRBJ2-1, with D unresolved. The V end lost 0 bases, the J end lost 7 bases, and 13 bases lay between the germline ends. This CDR3 is 15 amino acids long. CDR1 and CDR2 (germline): MNHEY, SMNVEV (reference sequence). Written as DNA, the CDR3 is TGTGCCAGCAGTTTATCACCAGGAATTGGGAATGAGCAGTTCTTC. It translates to CASSLSPGIGNEQFF.

This chain connects TRBV24-1 to TRBJ2-3; 8 bases align to TRBD2. The V segment lost 0 bases and the J segment 2 bases; nucleotides outside the gene matches: 6. The CDR3 is 17 residues long. Per germline, CDR1 KGHDR and CDR2 SFDVKD. CDR3 nucleotide sequence: TGTGCCACCAGTGATTTGTTGCAGCGGGAGATCACAGATACGCAGTATTTT. This codes for CATSDLLQREITDTQYF.